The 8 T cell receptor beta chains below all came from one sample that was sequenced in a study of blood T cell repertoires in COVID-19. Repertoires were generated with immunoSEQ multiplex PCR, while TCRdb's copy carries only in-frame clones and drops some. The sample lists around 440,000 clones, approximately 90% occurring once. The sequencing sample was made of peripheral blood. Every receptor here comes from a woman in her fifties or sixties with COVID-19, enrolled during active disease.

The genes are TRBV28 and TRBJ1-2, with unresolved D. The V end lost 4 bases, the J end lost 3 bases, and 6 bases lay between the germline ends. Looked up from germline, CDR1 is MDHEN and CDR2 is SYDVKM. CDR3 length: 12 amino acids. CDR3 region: CASSYMDYGYTF. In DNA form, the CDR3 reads TGTGCCAGCAGTTACATGGACTATGGCTACACCTTC.

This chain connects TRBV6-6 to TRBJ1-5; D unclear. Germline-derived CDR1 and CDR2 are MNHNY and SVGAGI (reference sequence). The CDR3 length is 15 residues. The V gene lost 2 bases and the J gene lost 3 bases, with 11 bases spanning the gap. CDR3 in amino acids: CASSYPKAFNQPQHF. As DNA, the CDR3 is TGTGCCAGCAGTTACCCTAAAGCTTTCAATCAGCCCCAGCATTTT.

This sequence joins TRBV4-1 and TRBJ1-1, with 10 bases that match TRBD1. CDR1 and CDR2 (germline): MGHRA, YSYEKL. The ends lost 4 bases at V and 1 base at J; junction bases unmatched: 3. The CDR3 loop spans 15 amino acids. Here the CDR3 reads CASSLGTGANTEAFF. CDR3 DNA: TGCGCCAGCAGCCTAGGGACAGGGGCGAACACTGAAGCTTTCTTT.

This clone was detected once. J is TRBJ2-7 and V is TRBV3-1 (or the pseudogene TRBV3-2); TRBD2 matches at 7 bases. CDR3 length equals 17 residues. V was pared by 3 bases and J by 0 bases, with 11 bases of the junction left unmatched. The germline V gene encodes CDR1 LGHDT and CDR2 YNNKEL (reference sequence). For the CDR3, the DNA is TGTGCCAGCAGCCAGGTAACGGGGGGAGGGAGCTCCTACGAGCAGTACTTC. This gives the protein CASSQVTGGGSSYEQYF.

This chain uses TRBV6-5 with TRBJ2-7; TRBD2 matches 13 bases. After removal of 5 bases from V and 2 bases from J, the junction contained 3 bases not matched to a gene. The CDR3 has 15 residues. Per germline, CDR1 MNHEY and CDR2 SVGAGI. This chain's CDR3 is CASSTGTSGTYEQYF. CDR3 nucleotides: TGTGCCAGCAGTACCGGGACTAGCGGGACCTACGAGCAGTACTTC.

The CDR3 DNA reads as TGTGCCAGCAGCTCCGACAGGGTGACGAATTCACCCCTCCACTTT. Its translation is CASSSDRVTNSPLHF. The chain employs TRBV7-6 and TRBJ1-6; TRBD1 matches 7 bases. Germline V gene data show CDR1 as SGHVS and CDR2 as FNYEAQ. V shed 4 bases, J shed 7 bases, and the junction held 7 bases outside the gene matches. The CDR3 is made up of 15 amino acids.

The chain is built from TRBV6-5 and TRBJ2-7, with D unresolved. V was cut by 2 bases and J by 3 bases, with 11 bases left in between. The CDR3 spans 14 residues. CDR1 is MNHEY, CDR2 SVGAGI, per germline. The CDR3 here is CASSYSRVNYEQYF. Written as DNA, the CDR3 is TGTGCCAGCAGTTACAGTCGGGTGAACTACGAGCAGTACTTC.

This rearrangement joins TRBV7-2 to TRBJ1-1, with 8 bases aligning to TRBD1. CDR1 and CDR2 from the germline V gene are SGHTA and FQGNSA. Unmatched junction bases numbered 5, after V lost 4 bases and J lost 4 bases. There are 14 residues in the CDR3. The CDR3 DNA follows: TGTGCCAGCAGCTCCCAGGGGGCGCCCACTGAAGCTTTCTTT. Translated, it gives CASSSQGAPTEAFF.